This record covers a single T cell receptor (beta chain). RNA totalling about 0.45 to 1 ug underwent reverse transcription with random hexamers. TCRdb processed the immunoSEQ multiplex PCR reads anew with MiXCR; each CDR3 protein has one entry. This sample has about 110,000 distinct CDR3 sequences, with roughly 94% found just once. The data stem from a study of CD8 T cells in Susac syndrome. The CDR3 sequence is 14 residues long. The J segment lost 0 bases and the V segment lost 6 bases, leaving 4 bases of the junction unmatched. The germline V gene has CDR1 SNHLY and CDR2 FYNNEI. The source is a human donor with Susac syndrome. This rearrangement joins TRBV2 to TRBJ1-1; 7 bases match TRBD1. The sample was CD8+ T cells from PBMCs. The CDR3 DNA is TGTGCCAGCAGGCCGGGACAGATGAACACTGAAGCTTTCTTT. It is translated as CASRPGQMNTEAFF.